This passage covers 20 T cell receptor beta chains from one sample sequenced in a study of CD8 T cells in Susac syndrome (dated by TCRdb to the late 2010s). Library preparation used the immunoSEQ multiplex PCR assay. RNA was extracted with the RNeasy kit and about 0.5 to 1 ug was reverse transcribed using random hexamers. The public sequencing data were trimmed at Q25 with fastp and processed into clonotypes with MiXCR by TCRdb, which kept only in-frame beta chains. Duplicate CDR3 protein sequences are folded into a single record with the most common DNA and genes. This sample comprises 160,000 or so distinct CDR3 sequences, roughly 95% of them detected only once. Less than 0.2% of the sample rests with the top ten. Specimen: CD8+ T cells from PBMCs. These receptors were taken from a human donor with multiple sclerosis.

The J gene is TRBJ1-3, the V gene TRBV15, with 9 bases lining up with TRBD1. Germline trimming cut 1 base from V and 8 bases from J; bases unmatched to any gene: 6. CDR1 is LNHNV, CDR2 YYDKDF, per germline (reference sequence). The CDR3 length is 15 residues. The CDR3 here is CATSRGTGVGDTIYF. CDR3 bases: TGTGCCACCAGCAGAGGGACAGGGGTAGGAGACACCATATATTTT.

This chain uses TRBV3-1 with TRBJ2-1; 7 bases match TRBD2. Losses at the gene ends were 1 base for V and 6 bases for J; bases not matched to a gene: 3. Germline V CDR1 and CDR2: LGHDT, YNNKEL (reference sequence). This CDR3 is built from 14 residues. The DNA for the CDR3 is TGTGCCAGCAGCCAAGTGGGAGGGCCCAATGAGCAGTTCTTC. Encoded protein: CASSQVGGPNEQFF.

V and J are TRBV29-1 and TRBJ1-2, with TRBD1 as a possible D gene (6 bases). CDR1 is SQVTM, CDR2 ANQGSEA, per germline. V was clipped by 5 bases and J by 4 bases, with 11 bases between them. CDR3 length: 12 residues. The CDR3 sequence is CSVRQGFYGYTF. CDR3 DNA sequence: TGCAGCGTTCGGCAGGGGTTCTATGGCTACACCTTC.

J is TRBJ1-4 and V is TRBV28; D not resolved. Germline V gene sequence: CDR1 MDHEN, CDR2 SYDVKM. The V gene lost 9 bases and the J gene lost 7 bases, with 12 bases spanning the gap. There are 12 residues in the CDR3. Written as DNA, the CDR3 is TGTGCCAGTGGAGAGAAGGCTGAAAAACTGTTTTTT. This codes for CASGEKAEKLFF.

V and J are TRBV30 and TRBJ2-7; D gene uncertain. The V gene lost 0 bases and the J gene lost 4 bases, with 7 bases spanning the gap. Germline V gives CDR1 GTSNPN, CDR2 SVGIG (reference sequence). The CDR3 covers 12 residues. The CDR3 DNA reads TGTGCCTGGAGTGTTGCTGCTTACGAGCAGTACTTC. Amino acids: CAWSVAAYEQYF.

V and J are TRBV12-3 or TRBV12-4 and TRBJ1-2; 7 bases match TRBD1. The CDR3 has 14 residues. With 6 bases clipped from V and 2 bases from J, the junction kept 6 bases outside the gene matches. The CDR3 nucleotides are TGTGCCAGCAGCGCTGGGACAGACAACTATGGCTACACCTTC. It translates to CASSAGTDNYGYTF.

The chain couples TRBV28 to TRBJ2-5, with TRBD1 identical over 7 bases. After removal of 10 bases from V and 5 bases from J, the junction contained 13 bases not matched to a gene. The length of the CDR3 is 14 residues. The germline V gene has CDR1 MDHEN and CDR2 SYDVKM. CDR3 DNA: TGTGCCAACATCCCCCCCGACAGGGTTGAGACCCAGTACTTC. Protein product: CANIPPDRVETQYF.

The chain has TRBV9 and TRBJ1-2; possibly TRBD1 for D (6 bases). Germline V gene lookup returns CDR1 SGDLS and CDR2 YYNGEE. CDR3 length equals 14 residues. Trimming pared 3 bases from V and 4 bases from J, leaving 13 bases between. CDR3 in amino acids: CASSGQVFGYGYTF. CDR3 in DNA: TGTGCCAGCAGCGGACAGGTTTTTGGCTATGGCTACACCTTC.

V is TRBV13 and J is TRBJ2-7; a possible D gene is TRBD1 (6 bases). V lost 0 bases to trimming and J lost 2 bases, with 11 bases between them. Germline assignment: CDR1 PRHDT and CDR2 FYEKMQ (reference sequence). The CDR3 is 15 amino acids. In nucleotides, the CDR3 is TGTGCCAGCAGCTTAGGATCCCAGGGGACCTACGAGCAGTACTTC. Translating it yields CASSLGSQGTYEQYF. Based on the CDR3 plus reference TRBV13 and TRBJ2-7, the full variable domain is AAGVIQSPRHLIKEKRETATLKCYPIPRHDTVYWYQQGPGQDPQFLISFYEKMQSDKGSIPDRFSAQQFSDYHSELNMSSLELGDSALYFCASSLGSQGTYEQYFGPGTRLTVT.

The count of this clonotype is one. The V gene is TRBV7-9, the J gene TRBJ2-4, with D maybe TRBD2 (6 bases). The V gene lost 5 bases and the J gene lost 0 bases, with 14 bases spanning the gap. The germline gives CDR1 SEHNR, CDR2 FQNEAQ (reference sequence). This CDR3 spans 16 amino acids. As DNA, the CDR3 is TGTGCCAGCAGCCTCGGGACTCATCTAGCCAAAAACATTCAGTACTTC. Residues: CASSLGTHLAKNIQYF.

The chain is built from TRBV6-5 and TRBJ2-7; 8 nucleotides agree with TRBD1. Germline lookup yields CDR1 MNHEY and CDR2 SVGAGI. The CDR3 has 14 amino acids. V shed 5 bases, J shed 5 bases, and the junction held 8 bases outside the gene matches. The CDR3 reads CASSQTGERDEQYF. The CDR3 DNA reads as TGTGCCAGCAGTCAGACAGGGGAACGGGACGAGCAGTACTTC.

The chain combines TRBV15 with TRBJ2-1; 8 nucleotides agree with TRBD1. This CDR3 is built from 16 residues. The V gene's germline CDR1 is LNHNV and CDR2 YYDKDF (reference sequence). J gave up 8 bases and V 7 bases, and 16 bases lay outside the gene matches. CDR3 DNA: TGTGCCACCACAGAAGGTCCGGGACAGGCCGGGGATGAGCAGTTCTTC. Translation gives CATTEGPGQAGDEQFF.

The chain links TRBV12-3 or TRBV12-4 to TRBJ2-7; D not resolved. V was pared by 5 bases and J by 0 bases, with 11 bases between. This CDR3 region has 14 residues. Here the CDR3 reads CASSLHLSSYEQYF. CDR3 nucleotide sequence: TGTGCCAGCAGTCTGCACTTGAGCTCCTACGAGCAGTACTTC.

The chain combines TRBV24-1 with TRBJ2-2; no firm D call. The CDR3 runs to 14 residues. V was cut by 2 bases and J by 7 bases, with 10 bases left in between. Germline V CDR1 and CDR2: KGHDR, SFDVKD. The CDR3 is CATSDWAGDGELFF. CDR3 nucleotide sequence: TGTGCCACCAGTGATTGGGCTGGGGACGGGGAGCTGTTTTTT.

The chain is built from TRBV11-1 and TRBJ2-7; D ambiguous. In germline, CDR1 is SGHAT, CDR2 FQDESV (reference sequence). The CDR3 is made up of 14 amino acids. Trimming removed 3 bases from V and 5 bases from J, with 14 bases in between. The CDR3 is CASSFMDGWDEQYF. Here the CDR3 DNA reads TGTGCCAGCAGCTTTATGGATGGCTGGGACGAGCAGTACTTC. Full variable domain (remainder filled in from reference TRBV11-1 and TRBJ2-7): EAEVAQSPRYKITEKSQAVAFWCDPISGHATLYWYRQILGQGPELLVQFQDESVVDDSQLPKDRFSAERLKGVDSTLKIQPAELGDSAMYLCASSFMDGWDEQYFGPGTRLTVT.

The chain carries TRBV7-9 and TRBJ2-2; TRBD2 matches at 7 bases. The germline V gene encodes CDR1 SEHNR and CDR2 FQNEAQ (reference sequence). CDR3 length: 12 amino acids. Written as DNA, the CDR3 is TGTGCTTGCCGGACTAGTCCCGGGGAGCTGTTTTTT. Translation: CACRTSPGELFF. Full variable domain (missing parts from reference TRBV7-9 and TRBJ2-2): DTGVSQNPRHKITKRGQNVTFRCDPISEHNRLYWYRQTLGQGPEFLTYFQNEAQLEKSRLLSDRFSAERPKGSFSTLEIQRTEQGDSAMYLCACRTSPGELFFGEGSRLTVL.

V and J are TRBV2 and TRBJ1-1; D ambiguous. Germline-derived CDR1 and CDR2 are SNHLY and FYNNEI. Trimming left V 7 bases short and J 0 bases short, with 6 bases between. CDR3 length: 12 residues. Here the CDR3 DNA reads TGTGCCAGCACGGTTCTGAACACTGAAGCTTTCTTT. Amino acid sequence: CASTVLNTEAFF.

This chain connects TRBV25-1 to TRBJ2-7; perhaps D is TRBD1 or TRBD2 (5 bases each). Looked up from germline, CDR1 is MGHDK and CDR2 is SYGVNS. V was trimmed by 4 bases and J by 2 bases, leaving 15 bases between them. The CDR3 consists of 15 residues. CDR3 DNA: TGTGCCAGCAGTGCGGGACCGAGAGGAACCTACGAGCAGTACTTC. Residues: CASSAGPRGTYEQYF.

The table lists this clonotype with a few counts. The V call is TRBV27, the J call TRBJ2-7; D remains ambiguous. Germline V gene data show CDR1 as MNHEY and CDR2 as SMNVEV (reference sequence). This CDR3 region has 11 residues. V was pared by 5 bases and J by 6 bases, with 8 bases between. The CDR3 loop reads CASSNRGEQYF. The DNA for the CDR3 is TGTGCCAGCAGTAATCGAGGCGAGCAGTACTTC.

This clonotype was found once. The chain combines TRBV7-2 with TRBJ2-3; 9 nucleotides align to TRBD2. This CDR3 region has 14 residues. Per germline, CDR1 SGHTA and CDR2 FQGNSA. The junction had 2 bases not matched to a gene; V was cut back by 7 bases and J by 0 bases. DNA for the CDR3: TGTGCCAGCATGCTAGCGGGGAGCACAGATACGCAGTATTTT. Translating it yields CASMLAGSTDTQYF. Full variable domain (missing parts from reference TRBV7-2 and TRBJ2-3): GAGVSQSPSNKVTEKGKDVELRCDPISGHTALYWYRQSLGQGLEFLIYFQGNSAPDKSGLPSDRFSAERTGGSVSTLTIQRTQQEDSAVYLCASMLAGSTDTQYFGPGTRLTVL.